A single sample gave rise to the 32 T cell receptor beta chains below, sequenced in a study of shared clonotypes between healthy human individuals. Here immunoSEQ multiplex PCR was the method, and the copy in TCRdb shows in-frame clones only, minus some. This table has roughly 1,100,000 clones, about 76% appearing once. Sequencing was carried out using memory CD4+ T cells sorted from blood. The sample's subset: CD45RA-negative fraction. The receptors derive from a man younger than 35 in good health.

The rearrangement uses TRBV5-1 and TRBJ1-1; a weak D match, TRBD1 (5 bases). The germline CDR1 and CDR2 sequences are SGHRS and YFSETQ. The CDR3 is 14 residues long. V lost 4 bases and J 1 base, leaving 11 bases between the germline ends. CDR3 region: CASSRGAENTEAFF. The CDR3 nucleotides are TGCGCCAGCAGCCGAGGGGCCGAGAACACTGAAGCTTTCTTT.

The rearrangement uses TRBV27 and TRBJ2-2; TRBD2 matches 14 bases. This CDR3 spans 18 amino acids. The junction had 5 bases not matched to a gene; V was cut back by 5 bases and J by 0 bases. Germline CDR1 reads MNHEY; CDR2 reads SMNVEV (reference sequence). The CDR3, as DNA: TGTGCCAGCAGTCCGACTAGCGGGAGGGACACGAACACCGGGGAGCTGTTTTTT. Translated: CASSPTSGRDTNTGELFF.

The V and J genes are TRBV7-6 and TRBJ2-7; 8 nucleotides align to TRBD2. The CDR3 spans 14 residues. The germline CDR1 and CDR2 sequences are SGHVS and FNYEAQ. J lost 4 bases, V lost 0 bases, and 2 bases had no gene match. CDR3 amino acids: CASSLAPSGYEQYF. CDR3 DNA: TGTGCCAGCAGCTTAGCCCCTAGCGGGTACGAGCAGTACTTC. Full variable domain (rest looked up from reference TRBV7-6 and TRBJ2-7): GAGVSQSPRYKVTKRGQDVALRCDPISGHVSLYWYRQALGQGPEFLTYFNYEAQQDKSGLPNDRFSAERPEGSISTLTIQRTEQRDSAMYRCASSLAPSGYEQYFGPGTRLTVT.

The CDR3, as DNA: TGTGCCAGCAGCTTTGGGACTAGCGGGGGACTTGAGCAGTTCTTC. It is translated as CASSFGTSGGLEQFF. V gene TRBV7-2 combines with J gene TRBJ2-1, with 14 bases aligning to TRBD2. This CDR3 contains 15 residues. Germline CDR1 is SGHTA and CDR2 is FQGNSA. With V trimmed by 3 bases and J by 9 bases, 4 bases remained unmatched.

The J gene is TRBJ2-2, the V gene TRBV7-2; 11 nucleotides match TRBD2. Per germline, CDR1 SGHTA and CDR2 FQGNSA. The length of the CDR3 is 15 residues. V lost 5 bases and J lost 6; bases outside the gene matches: 5. The CDR3 here is CASSLTSGKPGELFF. DNA of the CDR3: TGTGCCAGCAGCCTGACTAGCGGGAAGCCCGGGGAGCTGTTTTTT.

Remarks on this clone: The sample carries other DNA sequences with the same CDR3. V gene TRBV28 combines with J gene TRBJ2-6, with D unresolved. CDR3 size: 15 residues. Germline-derived CDR1 and CDR2 are MDHEN and SYDVKM. V was clipped by 2 bases and J by 0 bases, with 5 bases between them. CDR3 coding DNA: TGTGCCAGCAGTTTAGTAAGCTCTGGGGCCAACGTCCTGACTTTC. This codes for CASSLVSSGANVLTF.

This sequence joins TRBV11-2 and TRBJ2-1; D gene uncertain. Germline V CDR1 and CDR2: SGHAT, FQNNGV. V lost 5 bases, J lost 0 bases, and 11 bases lay in between. The CDR3 runs 15 residues. The CDR3 is CASSPITSSYNEQFF. CDR3 coding DNA: TGTGCCAGCAGCCCAATCACCAGCTCCTACAATGAGCAGTTCTTC.

The chain couples TRBV19 to TRBJ2-5; the D call may be TRBD1 or TRBD2 (5 bases each). Looked up from germline, CDR1 is LNHDA and CDR2 is SQIVND (reference sequence). Trimming left V 7 bases short and J 4 bases short, with 19 bases between. CDR3 length: 15 amino acids. The CDR3, as DNA: TGTGCCAGTATCCGTAAGAGGGGTACGGGAGAGACCCAGTACTTC. Amino acids: CASIRKRGTGETQYF.

The chain combines TRBV11-2 with TRBJ1-4; D ambiguous. Germline CDR1 SGHAT, CDR2 FQNNGV. Trimming removed 5 bases at V and 6 bases at J, with 7 bases between. The CDR3 length is 12 residues. In DNA, the CDR3 is TGTGCCAGCAGCGCCCCGTATGAAAAACTGTTTTTT. Translating gives CASSAPYEKLFF.

This clone has ten or more counts. Other DNA variants within this sample encode the same CDR3. The J gene is TRBJ1-1, the V gene TRBV7-2; D is unclear. V was shortened by 5 bases and J by 0 bases, with 7 bases between the two germline ends. CDR3 length equals 13 residues. Germline-derived CDR1 and CDR2 are SGHTA and FQGNSA. The CDR3 sequence is CASSLSVNTEAFF. The CDR3 region has the DNA TGTGCCAGCAGCCTGTCAGTGAACACTGAAGCTTTCTTT.

This chain links TRBV12-5 with TRBJ1-3; D not certain. The CDR3 sequence is 15 residues long. CDR1 is LGHNT, CDR2 FRNRAP, per germline. Trimming pared 7 bases from V and 3 bases from J, leaving 16 bases between. CDR3 in amino acids: CASAEVGFGGNTIYF. The CDR3 bases are TGTGCTAGTGCCGAGGTCGGGTTTGGTGGAAACACCATATATTTT.

V is TRBV9 and J is TRBJ2-1, with 7 nucleotides matching TRBD2. J was trimmed by 4 bases and V by 4 bases; bases with no gene match: 14. There are 17 residues in the CDR3. Germline V gives CDR1 SGDLS, CDR2 YYNGEE. The CDR3 region is CASSRFAGVAVYNEQFF. As DNA, the CDR3 is TGTGCCAGCAGCCGATTTGCGGGGGTAGCGGTTTACAATGAGCAGTTCTTC.

V and J are TRBV5-8 and TRBJ2-5, with D tentatively TRBD1 or TRBD2 (5 bases each). The CDR3 is 15 residues long. Germline assignment: CDR1 SGHTS and CDR2 YDEGEE. Trimming removed 4 bases from V and 1 base from J, with 14 bases in between. This CDR3 is CASSPQRGGQETQYF. In nucleotides, the CDR3 is TGTGCCAGCAGCCCGCAACGTGGGGGCCAAGAGACCCAGTACTTC.

The CDR3 sequence: CASSFPRQGPDTEAFF. The CDR3 DNA is TGTGCCAGCAGCTTCCCCAGACAGGGTCCGGACACTGAAGCTTTCTTT. J is TRBJ1-1 and V is TRBV11-2, with 7 bases that match TRBD1. The CDR3 sequence is 16 residues long. V trimming: 3 bases; J trimming: 3 bases; junction bases outside the gene matches: 10. From germline, CDR1 is SGHAT and CDR2 FQNNGV.

This chain uses TRBV19 with TRBJ2-7, with D possibly being TRBD1 (6 bases). Germline-derived CDR1 and CDR2 are LNHDA and SQIVND (reference sequence). CDR3 length: 14 residues. V shed 6 bases and J shed 2 bases, with 14 bases lying between them. This CDR3 reads CASSDQQGPYEQYF. CDR3 DNA sequence: TGTGCCAGTAGCGACCAACAGGGTCCCTACGAGCAGTACTTC.

This clone occurred a few times. Additional DNA sequences in this sample encode the identical CDR3. The CDR3 here is CASRQGADTQYF. The CDR3 DNA is TGTGCCAGCCGACAGGGGGCAGATACGCAGTATTTT. This chain connects TRBV2 to TRBJ2-3, with 9 bases aligning to TRBD1. The CDR3 has 12 amino acids. CDR1 SNHLY and CDR2 FYNNEI come from the germline V gene. V trimming: 8 bases; J trimming: 4 bases; junction bases outside the gene matches: 1.

The V call is TRBV6-6, the J call TRBJ2-2; D is ambiguous. Between the trimmed V and J ends, which lost 5 bases and 7 bases, there was a span of 17 bases. CDR1 is MNHNY, CDR2 SVGAGI, per germline (reference sequence). The length of the CDR3 is 15 residues. The DNA for the CDR3 is TGTGCCAGCAGTCGCGCTGACATGGGTGTCGGGGAGCTGTTTTTT. Its translation: CASSRADMGVGELFF.

This clone came up many times. This chain joins TRBV5-6 and TRBJ2-5, with D maybe TRBD1 (6 bases). V was clipped by 5 bases and J by 7 bases, with 15 bases between them. The germline CDR1 and CDR2 sequences are SGHDT and YYEEEE. This CDR3 has 13 amino acids. The CDR3 spells CASRDGQMGTQYF. The CDR3 DNA sequence: TGTGCCAGCAGGGATGGACAGATGGGGACCCAGTACTTC.

The V and J genes are TRBV19 and TRBJ1-4, with a possible D match to TRBD1 (5 bases). V was clipped by 2 bases and J by 8 bases, with 12 bases between them. Looked up from germline, CDR1 is LNHDA and CDR2 is SQIVND (reference sequence). The CDR3 runs 14 residues. The CDR3 region has the DNA TGTGCCAGTAGTATAATGGGGGGACTGGAAAAACTGTTTTTT. Translating gives CASSIMGGLEKLFF.

Notes on this clone: The same CDR3 arises from other DNA sequences in this sample as well. The gene calls are TRBV4-3 and TRBJ2-7, with unresolved D. Between the trimmed V and J ends, which lost 0 bases and 0 bases, there was a span of 9 bases. Looked up from germline, CDR1 is LGHNA and CDR2 is YSLEER. The length of the CDR3 is 15 residues. The CDR3 region has the DNA TGCGCCAGCAGCCAAGAGAGATTAAGCTCCTACGAGCAGTACTTC. Amino acids: CASSQERLSSYEQYF.

The rearrangement joins TRBV5-4 to TRBJ1-4, with 9 bases that match TRBD1. There are 15 residues in the CDR3. The germline V gene has CDR1 SGHNT and CDR2 YYREEE (reference sequence). The trim removed 4 bases at V and 7 bases at J, leaving 8 bases unmatched. CDR3 amino acids: CASSIQQGASEKLFF. The CDR3 DNA sequence: TGTGCCAGCAGCATTCAACAGGGGGCAAGTGAAAAACTGTTTTTT.

V and J are TRBV7-2 and TRBJ2-1; TRBD1 aligns across 8 bases. Germline CDR1 reads SGHTA; CDR2 reads FQGNSA. The CDR3 is 12 residues long. With V trimmed by 4 bases and J by 13 bases, 6 bases remained unmatched. Written as DNA, the CDR3 is TGTGCCAGCAGCTCGGACAGGGAGAAACAGTTCTTC. Amino acid sequence: CASSSDREKQFF.

The CDR3 reads CASSPSGEQYF. CDR3 coding DNA: TGTGCCAGCAGTCCCTCGGGGGAGCAGTACTTC. This rearrangement joins TRBV28 to TRBJ2-7, with D tentatively TRBD2 (5 bases). The CDR3 has 11 amino acids. Germline CDR1 reads MDHEN; CDR2 reads SYDVKM. V lost 5 bases and J lost 7, with 9 bases in between.

V usage is TRBV5-1 and J usage is TRBJ2-1; TRBD2 aligns across 12 bases. The V gene end was trimmed by 7 bases and the J gene end by 6 bases; junction bases not matched to a gene: 5. Germline-derived CDR1 and CDR2 are SGHRS and YFSETQ. The CDR3 is 14 amino acids. This CDR3 is CASQSTSGSNEQFF. The CDR3 DNA reads TGCGCCAGCCAATCGACTAGCGGGAGCAATGAGCAGTTCTTC.

The chain links TRBV2 to TRBJ2-2; D might be TRBD1 (5 bases). Germline values: CDR1 SNHLY, CDR2 FYNNEI. The CDR3 loop spans 13 amino acids. V was cut by 11 bases and J by 2 bases, with 12 bases left in between. In nucleotides, the CDR3 is TGTGCCGGGGCCCCCGATAACACCGGGGAGCTGTTTTTT. This sequence encodes CAGAPDNTGELFF.

The CDR3 nucleotides read TGTGCCAGCAGTGCTAGCGGGGGGGCTGCCAAAAACATTCAGTACTTC. Residues: CASSASGGAAKNIQYF. J is TRBJ2-4 and V is TRBV27; 12 bases are shared with TRBD2. The CDR3 length is 16 residues. Germline CDR1 is MNHEY and CDR2 is SMNVEV (reference sequence). V lost 5 bases, J lost 1 base, and 3 bases stayed unmatched.

In regard to this clone: A read error may be the cause here, since a much bigger clone is one base away. J is TRBJ1-1 and V is TRBV14; no clear D. Germline-derived CDR1 and CDR2 are SGHDN and FVKESK. The CDR3 has 13 residues. In DNA form, the CDR3 reads TGTGCCAGCAGCCAAGATCAGAACACTGAAGCTTCCTTT. It encodes CASSQDQNTEASF.

The chain carries TRBV10-1 and TRBJ2-7; D gene ambiguous. The CDR3 length is 14 residues. Per germline, CDR1 WNHNN and CDR2 SYGVQD (reference sequence). Trimming cost V 0 bases and J 3 bases, with 9 bases left between them. CDR3 in amino acids: CASSESGSNYEQYF. As DNA, the CDR3 is TGCGCCAGCAGTGAGTCGGGCAGTAACTACGAGCAGTACTTC.

The rearrangement uses TRBV9 and TRBJ2-2, with TRBD1 as a possible D gene (5 bases). Germline-derived CDR1 and CDR2 are SGDLS and YYNGEE. Trimming removed 0 bases at V and 6 bases at J, with 15 bases between. The CDR3 covers 16 residues. CDR3 sequence: CASSVVAGNLAGELFF. For the CDR3, the DNA is TGTGCCAGCAGCGTAGTGGCAGGGAATTTGGCCGGGGAGCTGTTTTTT.

V gene TRBV6-5 combines with J gene TRBJ2-5; D is undetermined. This CDR3 has 11 amino acids. Looked up from germline, CDR1 is MNHEY and CDR2 is SVGAGI. Trimming pared 8 bases from V and 7 bases from J, leaving 11 bases between. The DNA for the CDR3 is TGTGCCAGCTCAGAGGTGGGGACCCAGTACTTC. Residues: CASSEVGTQYF.

The chain carries TRBV27 and TRBJ1-1; unclear D gene. Germline loops: CDR1 MNHEY, CDR2 SMNVEV (reference sequence). The V end lost 0 bases, the J end lost 3 bases, and 14 bases lay between the germline ends. CDR3 length equals 16 residues. The CDR3 nucleotides are TGTGCCAGCAGTTTATCGGGATATGGGATACACACTGAAGCTTTCTTT. Translated, it gives CASSLSGYGIHTEAFF.

A single count supports this clone. The sample holds other DNA sequences that translate to the same CDR3. The chain employs TRBV27 and TRBJ1-1, with D perhaps matching TRBD1 (5 bases). The CDR3 is 14 amino acids. V gave up 0 bases and J gave up 5 bases, with 10 bases separating them. Germline V gives CDR1 MNHEY, CDR2 SMNVEV (reference sequence). The CDR3 DNA is TGTGCCAGCAGTTTATCGGGCCGGGGGACTGAAGCTTTCTTT. Residues: CASSLSGRGTEAFF.